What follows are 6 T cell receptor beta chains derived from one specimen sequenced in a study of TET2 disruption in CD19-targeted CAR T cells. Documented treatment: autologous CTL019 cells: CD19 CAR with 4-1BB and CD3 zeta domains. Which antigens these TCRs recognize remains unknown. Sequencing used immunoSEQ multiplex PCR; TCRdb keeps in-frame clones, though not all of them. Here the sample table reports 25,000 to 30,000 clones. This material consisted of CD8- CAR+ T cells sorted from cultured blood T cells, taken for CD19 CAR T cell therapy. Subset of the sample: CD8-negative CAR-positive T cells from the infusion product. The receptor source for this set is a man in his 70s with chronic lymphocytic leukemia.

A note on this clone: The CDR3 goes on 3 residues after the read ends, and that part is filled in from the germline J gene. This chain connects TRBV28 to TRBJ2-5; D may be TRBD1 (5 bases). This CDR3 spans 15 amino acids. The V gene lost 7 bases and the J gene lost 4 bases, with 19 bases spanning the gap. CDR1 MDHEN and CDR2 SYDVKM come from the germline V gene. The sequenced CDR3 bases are TGTGCCAGCACCACTCCCAGGGTTTGGGTAGAGACC. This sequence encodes CASTTPRVWVET. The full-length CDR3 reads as CASTTPRVWVETQYF.

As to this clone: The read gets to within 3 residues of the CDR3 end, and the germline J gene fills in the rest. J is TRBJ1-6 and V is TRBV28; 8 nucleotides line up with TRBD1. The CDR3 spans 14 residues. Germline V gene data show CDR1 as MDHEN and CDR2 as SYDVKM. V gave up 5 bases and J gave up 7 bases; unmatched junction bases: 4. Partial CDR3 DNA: TGTGCCAGCAGTAAGACAGGGGAGAATTCACCC. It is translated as CASSKTGENSP. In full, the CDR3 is CASSKTGENSPLHF.

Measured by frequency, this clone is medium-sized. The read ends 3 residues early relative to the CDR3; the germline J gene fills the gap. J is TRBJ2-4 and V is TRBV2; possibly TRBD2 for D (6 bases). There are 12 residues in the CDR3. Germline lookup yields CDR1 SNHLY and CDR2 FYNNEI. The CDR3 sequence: CASRRDLGTQYF. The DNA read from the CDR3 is TGTGCCAGCAGACGGGACTTGGGGACT.

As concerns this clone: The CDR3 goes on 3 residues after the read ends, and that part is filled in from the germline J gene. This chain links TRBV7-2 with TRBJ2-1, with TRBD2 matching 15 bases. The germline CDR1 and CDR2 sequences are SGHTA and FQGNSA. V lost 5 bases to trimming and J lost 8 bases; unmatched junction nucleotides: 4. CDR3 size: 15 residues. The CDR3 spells CASSEGLAGGYEQFF. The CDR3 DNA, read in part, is TGTGCCAGCAGCGAGGGACTAGCGGGGGGATATGAG. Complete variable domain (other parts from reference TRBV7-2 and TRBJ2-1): GAGVSQSPSNKVTEKGKDVELRCDPISGHTALYWYRQSLGQGLEFLIYFQGNSAPDKSGLPSDRFSAERTGGSVSTLTIQRTQQEDSAVYLCASSEGLAGGYEQFFGPGTRLTVL.

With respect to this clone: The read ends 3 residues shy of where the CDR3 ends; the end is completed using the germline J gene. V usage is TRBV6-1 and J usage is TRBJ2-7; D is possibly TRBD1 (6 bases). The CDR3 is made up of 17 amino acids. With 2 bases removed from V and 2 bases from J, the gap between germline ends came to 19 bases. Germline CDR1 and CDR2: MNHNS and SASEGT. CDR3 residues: CASSEFSALTGAYEQYF. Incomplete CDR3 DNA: TGTGCCAGCAGTGAATTCTCTGCGCTGACAGGTGCCTACGAG.

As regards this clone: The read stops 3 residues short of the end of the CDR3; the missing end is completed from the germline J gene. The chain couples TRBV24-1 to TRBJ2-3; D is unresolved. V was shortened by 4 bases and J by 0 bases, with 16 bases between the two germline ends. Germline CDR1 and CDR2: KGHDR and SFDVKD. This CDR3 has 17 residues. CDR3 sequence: CATSESGNSVSTDTQYF. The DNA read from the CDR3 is TGTGCCACCAGTGAGTCAGGAAACTCCGTGAGCACAGATACG.